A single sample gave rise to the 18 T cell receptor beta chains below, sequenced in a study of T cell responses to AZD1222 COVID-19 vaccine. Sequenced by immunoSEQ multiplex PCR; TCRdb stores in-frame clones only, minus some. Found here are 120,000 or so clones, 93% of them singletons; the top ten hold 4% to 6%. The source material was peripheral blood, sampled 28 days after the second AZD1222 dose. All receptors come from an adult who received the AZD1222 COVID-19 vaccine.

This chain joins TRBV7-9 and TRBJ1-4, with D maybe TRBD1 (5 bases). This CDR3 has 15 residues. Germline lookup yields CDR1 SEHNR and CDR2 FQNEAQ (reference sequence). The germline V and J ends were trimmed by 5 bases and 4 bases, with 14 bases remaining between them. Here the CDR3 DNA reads TGTGCCAGCAGCGGACAAGGACGGATTAATGAAAAACTGTTTTTT. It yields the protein CASSGQGRINEKLFF. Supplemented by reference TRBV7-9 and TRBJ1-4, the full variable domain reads DTGVSQNPRHKITKRGQNVTFRCDPISEHNRLYWYRQTLGQGPEFLTYFQNEAQLEKSRLLSDRFSAERPKGSFSTLEIQRTEQGDSAMYLCASSGQGRINEKLFFGSGTQLSVL.

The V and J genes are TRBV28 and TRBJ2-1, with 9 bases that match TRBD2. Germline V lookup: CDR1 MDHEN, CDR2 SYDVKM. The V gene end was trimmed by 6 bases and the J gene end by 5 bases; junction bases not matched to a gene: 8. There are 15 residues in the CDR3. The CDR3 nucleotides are TGTGCCAGCAGCCCAAATAGCGGGAGAGACAATGAGCAGTTCTTC. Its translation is CASSPNSGRDNEQFF. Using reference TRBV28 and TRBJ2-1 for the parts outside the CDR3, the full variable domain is DVKVTQSSRYLVKRTGEKVFLECVQDMDHENMFWYRQDPGLGLRLIYFSYDVKMKEKGDIPEGYSVSREKKERFSLILESASTNQTSMYLCASSPNSGRDNEQFFGPGTRLTVL.

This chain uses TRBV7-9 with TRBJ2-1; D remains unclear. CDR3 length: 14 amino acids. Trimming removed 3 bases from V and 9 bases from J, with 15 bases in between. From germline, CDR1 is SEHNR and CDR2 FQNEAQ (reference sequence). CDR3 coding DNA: TGTGCCAGCAGCTTCGGAACTCCTGAGGCTGAGCAGTTCTTC. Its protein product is CASSFGTPEAEQFF.

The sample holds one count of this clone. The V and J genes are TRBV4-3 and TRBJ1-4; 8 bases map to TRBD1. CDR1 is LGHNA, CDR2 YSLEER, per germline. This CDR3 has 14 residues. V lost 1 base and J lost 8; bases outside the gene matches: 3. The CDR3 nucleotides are TGCGCCAGCAGCCAAGGGACAGGGAGGGAAAAACTGTTTTTT. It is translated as CASSQGTGREKLFF.

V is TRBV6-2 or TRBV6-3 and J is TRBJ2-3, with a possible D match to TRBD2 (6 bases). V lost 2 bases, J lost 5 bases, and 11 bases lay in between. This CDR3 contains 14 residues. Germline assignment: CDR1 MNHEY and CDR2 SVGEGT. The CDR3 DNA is TGTGCCAGCAGTTACGGGAGGCCGGGAGATACGCAGTATTTT. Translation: CASSYGRPGDTQYF.

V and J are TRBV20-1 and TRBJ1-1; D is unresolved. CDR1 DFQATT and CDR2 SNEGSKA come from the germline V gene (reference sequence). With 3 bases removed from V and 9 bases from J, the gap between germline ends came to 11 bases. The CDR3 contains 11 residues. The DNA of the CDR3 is TGCAGTGCTAGGTCGGAGTACCAAGCTTTCTTT. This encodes CSARSEYQAFF.

As DNA, the CDR3 is TGCGCCAGCAGCTTGGACAGGGGGCGGTTCGTTCAGCCCCAGCATTTT. This encodes CASSLDRGRFVQPQHF. The chain has TRBV5-1 and TRBJ1-5; 9 bases are shared with TRBD1. The CDR3 is made up of 16 amino acids. Losses at the gene ends were 0 bases for V and 6 bases for J; bases not matched to a gene: 7. Germline CDR1 and CDR2: SGHRS and YFSETQ.

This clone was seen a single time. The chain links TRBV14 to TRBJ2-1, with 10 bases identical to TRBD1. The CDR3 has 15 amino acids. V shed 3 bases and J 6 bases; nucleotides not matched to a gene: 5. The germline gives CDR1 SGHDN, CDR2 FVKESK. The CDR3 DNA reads TGTGCCAGCAGCCATCTTCGGACAGGGGGCAATGAGCAGTTCTTC. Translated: CASSHLRTGGNEQFF.

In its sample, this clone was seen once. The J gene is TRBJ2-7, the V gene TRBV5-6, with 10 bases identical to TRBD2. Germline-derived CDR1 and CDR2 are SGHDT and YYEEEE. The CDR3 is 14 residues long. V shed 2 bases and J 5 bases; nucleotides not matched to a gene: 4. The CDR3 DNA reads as TGTGCCAGCAGCTTCGGACTAGCGGACAACGAGCAGTACTTC. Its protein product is CASSFGLADNEQYF.

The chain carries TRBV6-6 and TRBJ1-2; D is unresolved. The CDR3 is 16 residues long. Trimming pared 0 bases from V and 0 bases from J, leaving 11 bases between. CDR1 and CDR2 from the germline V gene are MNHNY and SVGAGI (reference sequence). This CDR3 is CASSYSMGRANYGYTF. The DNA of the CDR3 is TGTGCCAGCAGTTACTCGATGGGCAGAGCTAACTATGGCTACACCTTC.

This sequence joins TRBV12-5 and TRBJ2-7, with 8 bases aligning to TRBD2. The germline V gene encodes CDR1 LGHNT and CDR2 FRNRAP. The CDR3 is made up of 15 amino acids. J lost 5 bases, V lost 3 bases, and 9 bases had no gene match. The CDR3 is CASGFPGTSIDEQYF. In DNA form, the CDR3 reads TGTGCTAGTGGTTTCCCAGGGACTAGTATCGACGAGCAGTACTTC.

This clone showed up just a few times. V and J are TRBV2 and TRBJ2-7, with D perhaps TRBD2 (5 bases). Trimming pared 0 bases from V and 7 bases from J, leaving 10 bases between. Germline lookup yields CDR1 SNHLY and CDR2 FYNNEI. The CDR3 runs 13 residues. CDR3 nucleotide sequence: TGTGCCAGCAGTGAAGCGGCTAGGAGGGAGCAGTACTTC. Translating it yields CASSEAARREQYF.

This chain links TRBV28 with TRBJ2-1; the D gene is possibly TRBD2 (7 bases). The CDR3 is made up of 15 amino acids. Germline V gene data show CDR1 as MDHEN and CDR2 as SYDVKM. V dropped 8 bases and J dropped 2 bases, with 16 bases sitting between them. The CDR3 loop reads CASLEGGSPYNEQFF. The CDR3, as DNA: TGTGCCAGCCTCGAGGGGGGGAGTCCCTACAATGAGCAGTTCTTC.

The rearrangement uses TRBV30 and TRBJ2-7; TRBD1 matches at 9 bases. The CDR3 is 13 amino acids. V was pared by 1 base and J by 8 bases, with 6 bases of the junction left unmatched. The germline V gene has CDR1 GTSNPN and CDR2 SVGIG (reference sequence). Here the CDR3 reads CAWSDGTGIKQYF. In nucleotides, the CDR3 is TGTGCCTGGAGTGACGGGACAGGGATCAAGCAGTACTTC.

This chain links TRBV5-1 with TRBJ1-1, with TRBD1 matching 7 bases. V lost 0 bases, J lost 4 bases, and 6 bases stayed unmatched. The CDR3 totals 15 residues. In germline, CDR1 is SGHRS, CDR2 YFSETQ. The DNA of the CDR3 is TGCGCCAGCAGCTTGGCCCAGACAGGGTTCACTGAAGCTTTCTTT. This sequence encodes CASSLAQTGFTEAFF.

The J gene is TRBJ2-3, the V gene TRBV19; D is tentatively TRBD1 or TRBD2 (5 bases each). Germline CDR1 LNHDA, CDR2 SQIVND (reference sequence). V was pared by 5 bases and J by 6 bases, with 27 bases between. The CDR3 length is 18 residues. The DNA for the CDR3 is TGTGCCAGTAGTGCACGCGTCGCCGGGGTGGGGACCGGTGATACGCAGTATTTT. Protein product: CASSARVAGVGTGDTQYF.

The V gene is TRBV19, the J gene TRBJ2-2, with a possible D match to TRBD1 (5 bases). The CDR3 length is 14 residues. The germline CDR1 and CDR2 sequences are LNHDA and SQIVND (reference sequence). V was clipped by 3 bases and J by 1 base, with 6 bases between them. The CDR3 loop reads CASSMTVNTGELFF. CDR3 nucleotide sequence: TGTGCCAGTAGTATGACAGTGAACACCGGGGAGCTGTTTTTT.

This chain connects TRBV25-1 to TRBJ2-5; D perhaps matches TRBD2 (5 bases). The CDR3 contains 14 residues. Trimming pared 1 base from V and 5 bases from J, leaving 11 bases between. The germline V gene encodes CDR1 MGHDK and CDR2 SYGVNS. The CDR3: CASSEFARRETQYF. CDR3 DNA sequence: TGTGCCAGCAGTGAATTTGCCCGGAGGGAGACCCAGTACTTC.